This TCR beta chain was recorded in a study of post-analysis software for immune sequencing data. Study summary: Relapsing-remitting, secondary progressive and progressive-relapsing multiple sclerosis were all included among the disease courses.

On this clonotype: Its target is unknown.

The authors incorporated unique molecular identifiers into the TCR beta cDNA libraries. When roughly 0.9 to 10 million T cells were used, they gave about 490,000 cDNA molecules. From the PCR reads, TCRdb called clonotypes with MiXCR, one entry per CDR3 protein. The profile shows approximately 730,000 distinct CDR3 sequences, under 60% of them singletons. V dropped 2 bases and J dropped 4; count of bases not matched to a gene: 8. CDR3 length equals 15 residues. Per germline, CDR1 SGHRS and CDR2 YFSETQ. Study findings and constraints: Normalized Chao1 diversity in multiple sclerosis patients fell significantly below that of controls. Relative to controls, patients had a few TRBV segments at higher frequency, with TRBV5-6, TRBV5-1 and TRBV20-1 among these.

The chain employs TRBV5-1 and TRBJ2-5; 7 nucleotides align to TRBD1. Material for sequencing was blood. The sequence was obtained from a girl aged 5-17 years with multiple sclerosis. DNA for the CDR3: TGCGCCAGCAGCTTCAAAACAGGGGTAGGAGAGACCCAGTACTTC. It codes for CASSFKTGVGETQYF.